These 12 T cell receptor beta chains share one sample of origin, sequenced in a study of T cell changes during pregnancy in multiple sclerosis. Method: immunoSEQ multiplex PCR; TCRdb's copy keeps in-frame clones and lacks some. The sample carries roughly 42,000 clones, around nine tenths recorded once. The sequenced sample was CD8+ T cells from peripheral blood mononuclear cells, obtained in the third trimester of pregnancy. Every receptor here comes from a female donor with multiple sclerosis, enrolled in a pregnancy study.

This rearrangement joins TRBV30 to TRBJ2-5; 8 bases map to TRBD1. The germline gives CDR1 GTSNPN, CDR2 SVGIG (reference sequence). This CDR3 has 14 residues. The junction had 10 bases not matched to a gene; V was cut back by 4 bases and J by 6 bases. The CDR3 DNA follows: TGTGCCTGGACAGGGGGCGCAGGGGAAAAGACCCAGTACTTC. This encodes CAWTGGAGEKTQYF.

V is TRBV4-1 and J is TRBJ2-5, with D perhaps TRBD1 (6 bases). CDR3 length: 16 residues. Germline assignment: CDR1 MGHRA and CDR2 YSYEKL. V was pared by 0 bases and J by 0 bases, with 11 bases between. The CDR3 DNA sequence: TGCGCCAGCAGCCAAGATCACCAGGGGTACCAAGAGACCCAGTACTTC. This sequence encodes CASSQDHQGYQETQYF.

In its sample, this clone was seen once. The CDR3 DNA reads TGTGCCAGCAGTTTGACGGACACCTCCTATGGCTACACCTTC. Translation: CASSLTDTSYGYTF. The rearrangement uses TRBV6-5 and TRBJ1-2; the D gene is possibly TRBD1 (5 bases). CDR3 length equals 14 residues. Trimming took 4 bases from V and 4 from J, leaving 13 bases between them. Looked up from germline, CDR1 is MNHEY and CDR2 is SVGAGI.

This chain joins TRBV27 and TRBJ1-6, with D possibly being TRBD1 (6 bases). CDR1 MNHEY and CDR2 SMNVEV come from the germline V gene (reference sequence). Trimming shortened V by 6 bases and J by 6 bases, and 21 bases separated the two germline ends. CDR3 length: 17 amino acids. This CDR3 reads CASSQTPYREGNSPLHF. DNA for the CDR3: TGTGCCAGCAGCCAAACCCCTTACAGGGAAGGTAATTCACCCCTCCACTTT.

The chain couples TRBV28 to TRBJ1-6; TRBD1 agrees at 7 bases. The length of the CDR3 is 14 residues. Trimming cost V 8 bases and J 3 bases; bases outside gene matches: 4. Germline V CDR1 and CDR2: MDHEN, SYDVKM. In nucleotides, the CDR3 is TGTGCCAGCGCCGGGACAGACTATAATTCACCCCTCCACTTT. It codes for CASAGTDYNSPLHF.

This clone was recorded once. The V gene is TRBV19, the J gene TRBJ2-1; D is perhaps TRBD2 (6 bases). The CDR3 spans 16 residues. Germline assignment: CDR1 LNHDA and CDR2 SQIVND (reference sequence). V dropped 3 bases and J dropped 0 bases, with 12 bases sitting between them. The DNA for the CDR3 is TGTGCCAGTAGTATGATCTGGGGGGACTCCTACAATGAGCAGTTCTTC. Encoded protein: CASSMIWGDSYNEQFF.

V and J are TRBV23-1 and TRBJ2-7; D not resolved. TRBV23-1 is given ORF status, its function remaining uncertain. Trimming stripped 8 bases from V and 3 bases from J, with 11 bases between. The CDR3 spans 12 residues. DNA for the CDR3: TGCGCCAGCGGGCGACAAATCTACGAGCAGTACTTC. This encodes CASGRQIYEQYF.

The chain has TRBV4-2 and TRBJ2-2; D ambiguous. The CDR3 contains 15 residues. Trimming shortened V by 0 bases and J by 0 bases, and 5 bases separated the two germline ends. Germline V gene data show CDR1 as LGHNA and CDR2 as YNFKEQ. CDR3 in DNA: TGTGCCAGCAGCCAAGATACTTCGAACACCGGGGAGCTGTTTTTT. It codes for CASSQDTSNTGELFF.

A single count supports this clone. This rearrangement joins TRBV7-8 to TRBJ1-1; TRBD1 matches at 7 bases. Trimming at V came to 7 bases and at J to 1 base, leaving 18 bases not matched to a gene. The CDR3 length is 18 residues. Germline V CDR1 and CDR2: SGHVS, FQNEAQ. The CDR3 sequence: CASKGAPHQRGRNTEAFF. The CDR3 nucleotides read TGTGCCAGCAAGGGGGCCCCACACCAACGGGGGCGGAACACTGAAGCTTTCTTT.

The gene calls are TRBV27 and TRBJ2-7; D gene uncertain. Germline V gene data show CDR1 as MNHEY and CDR2 as SMNVEV (reference sequence). The CDR3 contains 13 residues. With 0 bases removed from V and 3 bases from J, the gap between germline ends came to 6 bases. The CDR3 DNA follows: TGTGCCAGCAGTTTATCCGTAGACTACGAGCAGTACTTC. Protein sequence: CASSLSVDYEQYF.

The chain is built from TRBV29-1 and TRBJ1-1; 7 nucleotides match TRBD1. After removal of 4 bases from V and 6 bases from J, the junction contained 11 bases not matched to a gene. Germline V gene sequence: CDR1 SQVTM, CDR2 ANQGSEA. The CDR3 has 14 amino acids. The CDR3 loop reads CSVVEPTGFAEAFF. CDR3 DNA sequence: TGCAGCGTTGTAGAACCGACAGGGTTCGCTGAAGCTTTCTTT.

The chain is built from TRBV4-3 and TRBJ2-7; D is undetermined. Germline CDR1 LGHNA, CDR2 YSLEER. V was clipped by 0 bases and J by 2 bases, with 11 bases between them. The CDR3 runs to 15 residues. The CDR3 spells CASSQDSEVTYEQYF. CDR3 in DNA: TGCGCCAGCAGCCAAGATTCAGAGGTAACCTACGAGCAGTACTTC.